This TCR beta chain was identified in a study of cytomegalovirus exposure and HLA in healthy donors. Study context: The study placed 70% to 85% of its roughly 410 genotyped donors in the Caucasian-associated ancestry cluster.

Overall study findings and caveats: Per a later analysis, 15,000 to 20,000 TCR beta sequences showed association with HLA alleles at 0.05 false discovery rate.

Germline loops: CDR1 SGDLS, CDR2 YYNGEE. V was shortened by 7 bases and J by 0 bases, with 8 bases between the two germline ends. The CDR3 is 13 residues long. A note on this clone: Its antigen is unidentified. This sample includes further DNA sequences coding for the same CDR3.

PCR was performed using 60 Vbeta and 13 Jbeta primers. The repertoire was sequenced with immunoSEQ multiplex PCR; TCRdb's copy has only in-frame clones and lacks some. Of roughly 160,000 clones detected, around four fifths appear once; the ten largest clones hold around 10%. This receptor was obtained from a man aged 50-59 years in good health and CMV-seropositive. The chain uses TRBV9 and TRBJ1-3; D not resolved. Sequencing input: PBMCs. The CDR3 coding sequence is TGTGCCAGCTCTGCGGGCTCTGGAAACACCATATATTTT. This encodes CASSAGSGNTIYF.